This T cell receptor (beta chain) comes out of a study of cytomegalovirus exposure and HLA in healthy donors. Study context: The study's early data release held approximately 91 million unique TCRs from HLA-typed donors.

Unrecorded immune exposure was likely among donors, who were nominally healthy when sampled. The PCR used 60 Vbeta and 13 Jbeta primers. Method: immunoSEQ multiplex PCR; TCRdb's copy keeps in-frame clones and lacks some. Its listing shows 75,000 to 80,000 clones. Regarding the study as a whole: CMV serostatus was the only immune exposure information that was available.

Comments on this clone: What it recognizes is unknown.

Germline values: CDR1 KGHSH, CDR2 LQKENI. Losses at the gene ends were 1 base for V and 0 bases for J; bases not matched to a gene: 3. CDR3 length equals 16 residues. Sample: PBMCs. This chain connects TRBV18 to TRBJ1-5; 7 nucleotides match TRBD1. This TCR was recovered from a young man in good health and CMV-seropositive. This CDR3 reads CASSPQGAGSNQPQHF. The DNA of the CDR3 is TGTGCCAGCTCACCACAGGGGGCGGGTAGCAATCAGCCCCAGCATTTT.